This TCR beta chain is from a study of shared clonotypes between healthy human individuals. Overall study findings and caveats: It was the few donors that limited the genetic and exposure-history diversity represented.

The protocol was immunoSEQ multiplex PCR, while the TCRdb copy is restricted to in-frame clones and leaves out a portion. The repertoire holds about 120,000 clones, with about 70% as singletons. As regards this clone: Its antigen remains unknown.

CD8 memory fractions consisted of CD45RO+ and CCR7-negative CD45RA+ TemRA cells together. Trimming left V 6 bases short and J 5 bases short, with 30 bases between. Germline CDR1 reads ENHRY; CDR2 reads SYGVKD. This CDR3 has 19 amino acids. The rearrangement uses TRBV10-3 and TRBJ2-3; TRBD1 is a possible D gene (10 bases). The specimen sequenced was memory CD8+ T cells sorted from blood. Subset indicated: CD45RO+ cells pooled with CCR7-negative TemRA cells. The clonotype comes from a woman younger than 45 in good health. The CDR3: CAISPTGGFSGREGDTQYF. CDR3 bases: TGTGCCATCAGCCCGACAGGGGGCTTTAGCGGGAGAGAGGGAGATACGCAGTATTTT.